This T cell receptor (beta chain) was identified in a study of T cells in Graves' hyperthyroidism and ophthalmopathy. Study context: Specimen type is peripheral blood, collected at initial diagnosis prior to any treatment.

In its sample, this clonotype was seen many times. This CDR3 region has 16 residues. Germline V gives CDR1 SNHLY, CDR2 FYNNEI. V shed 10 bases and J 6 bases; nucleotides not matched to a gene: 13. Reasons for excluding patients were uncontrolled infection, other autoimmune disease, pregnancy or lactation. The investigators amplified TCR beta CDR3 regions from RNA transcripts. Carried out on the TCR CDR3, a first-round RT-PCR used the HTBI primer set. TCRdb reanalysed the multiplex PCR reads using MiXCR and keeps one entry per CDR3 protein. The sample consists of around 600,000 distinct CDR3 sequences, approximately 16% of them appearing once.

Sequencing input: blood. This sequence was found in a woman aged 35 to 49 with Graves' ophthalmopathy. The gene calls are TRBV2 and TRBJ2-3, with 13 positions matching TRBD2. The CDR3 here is CATARGLAGASDTQYF. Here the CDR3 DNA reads TGTGCCACCGCTCGTGGACTAGCGGGGGCATCGGATACGCAGTATTTT.